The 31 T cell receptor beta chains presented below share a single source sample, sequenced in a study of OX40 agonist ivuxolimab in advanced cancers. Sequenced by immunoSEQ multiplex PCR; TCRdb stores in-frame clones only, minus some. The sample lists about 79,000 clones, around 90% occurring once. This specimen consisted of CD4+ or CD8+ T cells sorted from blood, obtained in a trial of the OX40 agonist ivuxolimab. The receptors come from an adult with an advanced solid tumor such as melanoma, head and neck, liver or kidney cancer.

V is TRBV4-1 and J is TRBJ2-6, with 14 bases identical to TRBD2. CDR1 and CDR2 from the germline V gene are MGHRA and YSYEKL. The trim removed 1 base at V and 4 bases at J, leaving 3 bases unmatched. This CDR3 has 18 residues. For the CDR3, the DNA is TGCGCCAGCAGCCAAGGACTAGCGGGGGGGCGAGGGGCCAACGTCCTGACTTTC. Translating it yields CASSQGLAGGRGANVLTF.

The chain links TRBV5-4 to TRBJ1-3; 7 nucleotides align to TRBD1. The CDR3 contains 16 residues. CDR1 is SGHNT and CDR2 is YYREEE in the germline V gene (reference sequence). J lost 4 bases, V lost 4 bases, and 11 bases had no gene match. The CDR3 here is CASSRGQQIEGNTIYF. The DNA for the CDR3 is TGTGCCAGCAGCAGGGGACAGCAGATAGAAGGAAACACCATATATTTT. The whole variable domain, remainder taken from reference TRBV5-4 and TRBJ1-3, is ETGVTQSPTHLIKTRGQQVTLRCSSQSGHNTVSWYQQALGQGPQFIFQYYREEENGRGNFPPRFSGLQFPNYSSELNVNALELDDSALYLCASSRGQQIEGNTIYFGEGSWLTVV.

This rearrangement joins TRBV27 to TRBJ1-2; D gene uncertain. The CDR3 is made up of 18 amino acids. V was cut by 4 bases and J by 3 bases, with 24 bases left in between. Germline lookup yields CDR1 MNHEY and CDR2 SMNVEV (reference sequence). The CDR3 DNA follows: TGTGCCAGCAGTTCCTTCCGATGGACGGACCGGAAAGACTATGGCTACACCTTC. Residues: CASSSFRWTDRKDYGYTF.

The CDR3 loop is CASSLRDRGPNEQFF. The CDR3 nucleotides read TGTGCCAGCAGCCTACGGGACAGGGGGCCCAATGAGCAGTTCTTC. The chain couples TRBV11-2 to TRBJ2-1, with 12 positions matching TRBD1. Per the germline V gene, CDR1 is SGHAT and CDR2 is FQNNGV. V trimming: 5 bases; J trimming: 6 bases; junction bases outside the gene matches: 5. This CDR3 region has 15 residues.

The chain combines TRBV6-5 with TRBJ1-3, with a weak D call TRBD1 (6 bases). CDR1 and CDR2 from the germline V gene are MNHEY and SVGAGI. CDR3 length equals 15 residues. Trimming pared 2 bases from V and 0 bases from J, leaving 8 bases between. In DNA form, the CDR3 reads TGTGCCAGCAGTTACAGGGGACACTCTGGAAACACCATATATTTT. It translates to CASSYRGHSGNTIYF.

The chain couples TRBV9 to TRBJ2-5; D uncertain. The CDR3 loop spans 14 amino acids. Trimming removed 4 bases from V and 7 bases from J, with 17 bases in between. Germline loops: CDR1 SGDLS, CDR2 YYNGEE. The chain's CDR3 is CASSISSSIGTQYF. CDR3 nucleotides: TGTGCCAGCAGCATAAGCTCTAGTATTGGGACCCAGTACTTC.

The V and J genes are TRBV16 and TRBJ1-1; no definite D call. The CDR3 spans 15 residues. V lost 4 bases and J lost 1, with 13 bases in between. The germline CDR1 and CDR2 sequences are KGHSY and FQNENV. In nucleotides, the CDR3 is TGTGCCAGCAGCCCCCGCAAGACCCAGAACACTGAAGCTTTCTTT. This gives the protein CASSPRKTQNTEAFF. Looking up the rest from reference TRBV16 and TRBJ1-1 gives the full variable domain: GEEVAQTPKHLVRGEGQKAKLYCAPIKGHSYVFWYQQVLKNEFKFLISFQNENVFDETGMPKERFSAKCLPNSPCSLEIQATKLEDSAVYFCASSPRKTQNTEAFFGQGTRLTVV.

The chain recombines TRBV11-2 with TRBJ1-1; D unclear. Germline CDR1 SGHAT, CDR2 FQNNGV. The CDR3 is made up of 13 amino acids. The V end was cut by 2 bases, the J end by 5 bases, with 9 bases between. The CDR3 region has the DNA TGTGCCAGCAGCTTACCCTGGGCTACTGAAGCTTTCTTT. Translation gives CASSLPWATEAFF.

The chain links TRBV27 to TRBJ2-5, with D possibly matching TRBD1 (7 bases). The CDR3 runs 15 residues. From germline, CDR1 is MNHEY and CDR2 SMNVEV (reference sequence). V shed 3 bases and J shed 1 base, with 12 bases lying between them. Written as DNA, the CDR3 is TGTGCCAGCAGTTTGGAGGGGGCCCTCCAAGAGACCCAGTACTTC. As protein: CASSLEGALQETQYF.

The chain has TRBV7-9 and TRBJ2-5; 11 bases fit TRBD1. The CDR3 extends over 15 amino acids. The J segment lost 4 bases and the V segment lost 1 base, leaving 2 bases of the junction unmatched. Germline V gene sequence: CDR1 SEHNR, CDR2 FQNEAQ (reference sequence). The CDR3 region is CASSLGDRGLETQYF. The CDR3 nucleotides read TGTGCCAGCAGCTTAGGGGACAGGGGGTTAGAGACCCAGTACTTC.

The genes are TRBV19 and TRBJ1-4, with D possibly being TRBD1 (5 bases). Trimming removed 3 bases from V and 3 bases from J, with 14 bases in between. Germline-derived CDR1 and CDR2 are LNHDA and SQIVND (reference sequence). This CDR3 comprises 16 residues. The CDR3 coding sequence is TGTGCCAGTAGTATGCTCAGGGACGAGGCTAATGAAAAACTGTTTTTT. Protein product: CASSMLRDEANEKLFF. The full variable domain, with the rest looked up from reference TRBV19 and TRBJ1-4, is DGGITQSPKYLFRKEGQNVTLSCEQNLNHDAMYWYRQDPGQGLRLIYYSQIVNDFQKGDIAEGYSVSREKKESFPLTVTSAQKNPTAFYLCASSMLRDEANEKLFFGSGTQLSVL.

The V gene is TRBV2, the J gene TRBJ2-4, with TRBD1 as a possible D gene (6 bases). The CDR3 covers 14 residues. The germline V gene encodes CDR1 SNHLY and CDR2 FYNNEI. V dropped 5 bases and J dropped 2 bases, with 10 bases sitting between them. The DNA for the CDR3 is TGTGCCAGCAGTCGACAGGAGACCAAAAACATTCAGTACTTC. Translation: CASSRQETKNIQYF.

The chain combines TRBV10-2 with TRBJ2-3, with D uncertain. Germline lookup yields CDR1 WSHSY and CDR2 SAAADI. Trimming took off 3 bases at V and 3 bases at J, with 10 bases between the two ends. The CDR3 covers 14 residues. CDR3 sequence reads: CASSDLPATDTQYF. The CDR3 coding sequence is TGCGCCAGCAGTGATCTCCCAGCGACAGATACGCAGTATTTT.

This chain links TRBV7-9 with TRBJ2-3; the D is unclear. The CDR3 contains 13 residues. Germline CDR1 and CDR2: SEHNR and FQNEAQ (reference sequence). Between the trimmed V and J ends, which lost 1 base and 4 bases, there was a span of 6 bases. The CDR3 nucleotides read TGTGCCAGCAGCTTAGATTTCGCAGATACGCAGTATTTT. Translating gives CASSLDFADTQYF.

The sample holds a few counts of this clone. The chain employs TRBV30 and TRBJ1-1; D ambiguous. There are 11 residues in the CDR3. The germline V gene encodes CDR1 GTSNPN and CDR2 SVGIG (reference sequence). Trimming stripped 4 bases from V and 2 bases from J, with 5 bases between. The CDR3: CAWIGNTEAFF. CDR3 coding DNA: TGTGCCTGGATAGGAAACACTGAAGCTTTCTTT.

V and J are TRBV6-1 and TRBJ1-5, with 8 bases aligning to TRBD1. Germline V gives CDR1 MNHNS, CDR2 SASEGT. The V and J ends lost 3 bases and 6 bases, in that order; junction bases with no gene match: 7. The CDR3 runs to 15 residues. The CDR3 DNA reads TGTGCCAGCAGTGAGAGGGCAGGGGGCGGTCAGCCCCAGCATTTT. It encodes CASSERAGGGQPQHF.

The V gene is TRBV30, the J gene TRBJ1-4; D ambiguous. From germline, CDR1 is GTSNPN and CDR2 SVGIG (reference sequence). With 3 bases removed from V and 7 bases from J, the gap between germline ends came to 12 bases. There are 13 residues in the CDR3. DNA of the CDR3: TGTGCCTGGAGAATGTTCAGGTCTGAAAAACTGTTTTTT. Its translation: CAWRMFRSEKLFF.

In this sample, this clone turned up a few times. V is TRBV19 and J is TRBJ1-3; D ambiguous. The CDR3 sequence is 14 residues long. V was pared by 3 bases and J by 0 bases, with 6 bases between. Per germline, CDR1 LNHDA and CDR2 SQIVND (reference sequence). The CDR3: CASSIRVSGNTIYF. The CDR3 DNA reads TGTGCCAGTAGTATTCGGGTCTCTGGAAACACCATATATTTT.

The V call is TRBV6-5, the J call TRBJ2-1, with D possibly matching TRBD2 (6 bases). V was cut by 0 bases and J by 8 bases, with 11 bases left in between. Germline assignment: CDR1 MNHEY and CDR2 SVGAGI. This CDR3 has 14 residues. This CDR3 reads CASSYSRRGHEQFF. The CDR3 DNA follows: TGTGCCAGCAGTTACTCTAGGAGGGGCCATGAGCAGTTCTTC.

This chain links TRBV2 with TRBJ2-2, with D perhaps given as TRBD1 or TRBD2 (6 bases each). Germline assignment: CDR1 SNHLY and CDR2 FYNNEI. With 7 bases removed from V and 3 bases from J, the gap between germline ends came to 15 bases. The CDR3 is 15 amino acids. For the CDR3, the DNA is TGTGCCAGCAAACCGGGGGCCTGGGACACCGGGGAGCTGTTTTTT. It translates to CASKPGAWDTGELFF.

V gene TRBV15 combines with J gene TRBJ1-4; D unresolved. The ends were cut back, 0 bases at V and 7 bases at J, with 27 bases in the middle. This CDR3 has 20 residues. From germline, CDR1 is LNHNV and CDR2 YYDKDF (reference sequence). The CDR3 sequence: CATSRDFFSEGGSEGEKLFF. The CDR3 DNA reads TGTGCCACCAGCAGAGATTTTTTTTCCGAGGGCGGAAGTGAGGGTGAAAAACTGTTTTTT.

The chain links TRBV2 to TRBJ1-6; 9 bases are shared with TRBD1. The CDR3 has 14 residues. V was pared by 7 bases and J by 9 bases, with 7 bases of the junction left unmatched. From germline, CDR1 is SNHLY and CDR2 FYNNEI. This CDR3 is CASTPGQGRSPLHF. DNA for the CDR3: TGTGCCAGCACCCCCGGACAGGGGCGTTCACCCCTCCACTTT.

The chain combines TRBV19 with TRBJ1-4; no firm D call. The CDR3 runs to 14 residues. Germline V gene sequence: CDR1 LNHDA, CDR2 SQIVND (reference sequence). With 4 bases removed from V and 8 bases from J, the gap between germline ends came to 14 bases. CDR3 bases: TGTGCCAGTAGTACCAGACACTCGGAGGAAAAACTGTTTTTT. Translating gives CASSTRHSEEKLFF.

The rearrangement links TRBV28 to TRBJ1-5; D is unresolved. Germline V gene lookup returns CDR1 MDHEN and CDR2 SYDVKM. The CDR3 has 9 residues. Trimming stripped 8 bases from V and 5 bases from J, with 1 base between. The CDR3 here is CASYQPQHF. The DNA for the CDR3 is TGTGCCAGCTATCAGCCCCAGCATTTT.

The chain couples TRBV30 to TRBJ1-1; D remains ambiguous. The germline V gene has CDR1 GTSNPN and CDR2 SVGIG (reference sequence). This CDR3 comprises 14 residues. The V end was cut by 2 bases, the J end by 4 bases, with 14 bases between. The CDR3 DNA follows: TGTGCCTGGAGTAAAACAGCCAGCGGCACTGAAGCTTTCTTT. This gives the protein CAWSKTASGTEAFF.

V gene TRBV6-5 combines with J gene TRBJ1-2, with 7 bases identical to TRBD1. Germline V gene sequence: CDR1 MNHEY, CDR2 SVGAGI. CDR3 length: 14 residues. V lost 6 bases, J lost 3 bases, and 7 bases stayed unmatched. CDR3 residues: CASREPGTDYGYTF. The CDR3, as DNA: TGTGCCAGCAGAGAACCCGGGACAGACTATGGCTACACCTTC.

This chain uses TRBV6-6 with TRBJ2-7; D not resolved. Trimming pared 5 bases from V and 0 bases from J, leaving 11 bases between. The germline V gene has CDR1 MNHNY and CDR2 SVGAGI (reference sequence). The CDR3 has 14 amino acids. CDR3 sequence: CASSPNQASYEQYV. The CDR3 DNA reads TGTGCCAGCAGTCCTAACCAGGCCTCCTACGAGCAGTACGTC.

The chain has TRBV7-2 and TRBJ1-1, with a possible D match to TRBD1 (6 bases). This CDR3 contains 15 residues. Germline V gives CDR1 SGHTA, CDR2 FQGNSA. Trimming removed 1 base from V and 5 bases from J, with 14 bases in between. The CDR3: CASSLVRGAITEAFF. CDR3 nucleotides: TGTGCCAGCAGCTTAGTAAGGGGGGCGATAACTGAAGCTTTCTTT.

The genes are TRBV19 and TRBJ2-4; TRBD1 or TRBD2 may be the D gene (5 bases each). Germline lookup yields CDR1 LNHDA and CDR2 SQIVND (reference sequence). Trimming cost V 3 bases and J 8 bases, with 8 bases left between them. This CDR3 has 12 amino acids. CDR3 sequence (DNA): TGTGCCAGTAGTATTGAGGGACACATTCAGTACTTC. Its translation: CASSIEGHIQYF.

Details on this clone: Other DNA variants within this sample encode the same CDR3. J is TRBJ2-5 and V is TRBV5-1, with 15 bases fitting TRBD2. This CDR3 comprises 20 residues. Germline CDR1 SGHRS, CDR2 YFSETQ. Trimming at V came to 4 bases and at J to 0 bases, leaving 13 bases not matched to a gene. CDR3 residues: CASSPGLAGGPTLYQETQYF. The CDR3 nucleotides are TGCGCCAGCAGCCCGGGACTAGCGGGGGGACCCACTTTGTACCAAGAGACCCAGTACTTC.

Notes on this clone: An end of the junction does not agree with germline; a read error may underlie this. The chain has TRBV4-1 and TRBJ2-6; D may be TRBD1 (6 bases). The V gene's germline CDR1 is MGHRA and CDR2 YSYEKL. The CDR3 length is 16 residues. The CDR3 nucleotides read TGCGCCAGCAGCAAAGACAGGAGCTCTGGGGCCAACGTCCTGACTTTC. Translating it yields CASSKDRSSGANVLTF.